The T cell receptor (beta chain) under discussion was sequenced for a study of identical twins. Study-wide results and limits: Fewer insertions characterized abundant cord blood beta clonotypes, whereas memory repertoires showed none.

MiXCR was run by TCRdb on the 5' RACE reads, yielding one entry per CDR3 protein. In the table there are roughly 770,000 distinct CDR3 sequences, about 20% of which are singletons. This clonotype was observed a few times. Its antigen is currently unknown. V lost 6 bases and J lost 5; bases outside the gene matches: 3. CDR3 length: 13 amino acids. The same specimen was also included in a second study, on T cells expressing NK-cell markers. From that paper: Alpha-beta TCR T cells were the sole sorting target in several experiments, owing to an anti-gamma-delta TCR antibody. NKG2C+ dominant clonotype frequencies in about six donors were roughly 1.0-7.0% of CD8+ T cells.

This chain uses TRBV12-3 or TRBV12-4 with TRBJ2-7, with TRBD1 identical over 11 bases. Sequencing used PBMCs. The receptor's source is a young woman in good health. CDR3 DNA: TGTGCCAGCAGATGGGACAGGGGGAACGAGCAGTACTTC. It encodes CASRWDRGNEQYF.